The next 25 T cell receptor beta chains were all read from a single sample in a study of T-cell memory formation after mild COVID-19. MiXCR, applied by TCRdb to the 5' RACE reads, yields one record per CDR3 protein. This repertoire shows about 350,000 distinct CDR3 sequences, roughly an eighth found once; its top ten account for 22%. Sequencing used PBMCs or a T cell subset sorted from them (not recorded which). The receptors derive from a man between 18 and 29 years old who had mild COVID-19 (a few samples of this study predate the infection). Cell type and time point are not known.

The table lists this clonotype with many counts. The V call is TRBV7-2, the J call TRBJ1-1; D is undetermined. Trimming left V 2 bases short and J 1 base short, with 8 bases between. Germline V lookup: CDR1 SGHTA, CDR2 FQGNSA. CDR3 length: 14 amino acids. CDR3 sequence (DNA): TGTGCCAGCAGCTTAAGGGCCCAGAACACTGAAGCTTTCTTT. It specifies CASSLRAQNTEAFF.

This clonotype came up many times. V gene TRBV7-2 combines with J gene TRBJ2-3; possible D gene TRBD1, 6 bases. V was shortened by 5 bases and J by 1 base, with 10 bases between the two germline ends. The V gene's germline CDR1 is SGHTA and CDR2 FQGNSA. The CDR3 spans 14 residues. CDR3 DNA sequence: TGTGCCAGCAGCCGGGACACCCGCACAGATACGCAGTATTTT. Its protein is CASSRDTRTDTQYF.

The genes are TRBV7-3 and TRBJ1-1; the D gene is possibly TRBD1 (6 bases). The germline gives CDR1 SGHTA, CDR2 FQGTGA. The CDR3 is 14 amino acids. V was cut by 5 bases and J by 4 bases, with 14 bases left in between. The DNA for the CDR3 is TGTGCCAGCAGCCCCAGGGGTTCCTTCACTGAAGCTTTCTTT. As protein: CASSPRGSFTEAFF.

The chain uses TRBV29-1 and TRBJ1-4; D ambiguous. Between the trimmed V and J ends, which lost 4 bases and 0 bases, there was a span of 9 bases. Germline CDR1 SQVTM, CDR2 ANQGSEA. The CDR3 consists of 14 residues. The CDR3 loop reads CSVAEHATNEKLFF. The CDR3 nucleotides are TGCAGCGTTGCGGAGCACGCAACTAATGAAAAACTGTTTTTT.

Ten or more counts support this clonotype. The chain combines TRBV5-1 with TRBJ1-2; 9 nucleotides line up with TRBD1. CDR3 length: 16 amino acids. The germline CDR1 and CDR2 sequences are SGHRS and YFSETQ. Trimming removed 4 bases from V and 4 bases from J; junction bases left unmatched: 11. The CDR3: CASSLALQGASYGYTF. CDR3 nucleotide sequence: TGCGCCAGCAGCCTGGCTTTACAGGGGGCATCCTATGGCTACACCTTC.

This clonotype was detected a few times. The V gene is TRBV12-5, the J gene TRBJ2-7, with D possibly TRBD1 on 6 matching bases. V was shortened by 3 bases and J by 5 bases, with 14 bases between the two germline ends. CDR1 is LGHNT and CDR2 is FRNRAP in the germline V gene. The CDR3 is 14 amino acids. The CDR3 here is CASGFVGGLDEQYF. The CDR3 nucleotides read TGTGCTAGTGGTTTCGTTGGGGGCCTTGACGAGCAGTACTTC.

The rearrangement links TRBV19 to TRBJ2-7, with D possibly being TRBD1 (5 bases). The length of the CDR3 is 14 residues. With 3 bases removed from V and 3 bases from J, the gap between germline ends came to 12 bases. CDR1 is LNHDA and CDR2 is SQIVND in the germline V gene (reference sequence). This CDR3 reads CASSISQGNYEQYF. The CDR3 DNA reads as TGTGCCAGTAGTATTAGCCAGGGTAACTACGAGCAGTACTTC.

This chain uses TRBV4-3 with TRBJ2-1, with 11 bases identical to TRBD2. V lost 0 bases, J lost 10 bases, and 11 bases stayed unmatched. Germline V CDR1 and CDR2: LGHNA, YSLEER. The CDR3 extends over 17 amino acids. In DNA, the CDR3 is TGCGCCAGCAGCCAAGATGTCGCTAGCGGGGGGTCCCGGGAGCAGTTCTTC. Protein: CASSQDVASGGSREQFF.

This clonotype has just a few counts. The chain combines TRBV4-2 with TRBJ1-1; D unresolved. V lost 0 bases, J lost 3 bases, and 11 bases lay in between. This CDR3 comprises 15 residues. CDR1 and CDR2 from the germline V gene are LGHNA and YNFKEQ. The CDR3 DNA is TGTGCCAGCAGCCAAGACTCGGGGAAAGACACTGAAGCTTTCTTT. It specifies CASSQDSGKDTEAFF.

V gene TRBV11-1 combines with J gene TRBJ2-1; D unclear. Trimming stripped 1 base from V and 0 bases from J, with 19 bases between. CDR1 is SGHAT and CDR2 is FQDESV in the germline V gene (reference sequence). There are 19 residues in the CDR3. The CDR3: CASSLDVTSLLSSYNEQFF. The CDR3 DNA reads TGTGCCAGCAGCTTAGACGTCACCAGTCTACTTAGCTCCTACAATGAGCAGTTCTTC.

The chain is built from TRBV7-8 and TRBJ2-7; D may match TRBD1 or TRBD2 (5 bases each). The CDR3 has 14 amino acids. CDR1 and CDR2 from the germline V gene are SGHVS and FQNEAQ. V dropped 4 bases and J dropped 1 base, with 11 bases sitting between them. Here the CDR3 DNA reads TGTGCCAGCAGCTCCGAGAGGGGTTCCTACGAGCAGTACTTC. It codes for CASSSERGSYEQYF. Drawing the rest from reference TRBV7-8 and TRBJ2-7, the complete variable domain is GAGVSQSPRYKVAKRGQDVALRCDPISGHVSLFWYQQALGQGPEFLTYFQNEAQLDKSGLPSDRFFAERPEGSVSTLKIQRTQQEDSAVYLCASSSERGSYEQYFGPGTRLTVT.

This clonotype was observed a few times. This chain uses TRBV20-1 with TRBJ2-7; 8 bases fit TRBD1. The CDR3 runs to 13 residues. Germline loops: CDR1 DFQATT, CDR2 SNEGSKA (reference sequence). J gave up 5 bases and V 4 bases, and 7 bases lay outside the gene matches. CDR3 sequence: CSAKGQGLDEQYV. Written as DNA, the CDR3 is TGCAGTGCTAAAGGACAGGGCCTAGACGAGCAGTACGTC.

The gene calls are TRBV7-9 and TRBJ2-3; no definite D call. Trimming removed 5 bases from V and 4 bases from J, with 13 bases in between. CDR3 length equals 14 residues. The germline CDR1 and CDR2 sequences are SEHNR and FQNEAQ (reference sequence). The DNA for the CDR3 is TGTGCCAGCAGCCTTAACTTGGGGTCAGATACGCAGTATTTT. It is translated as CASSLNLGSDTQYF.

This clonotype has a handful of counts. The CDR3 DNA follows: TGTGCCAGCAGCGTAGCTGGGCAGCCGCAGGGGGATACGCAGTATTTT. Translating it yields CASSVAGQPQGDTQYF. The gene calls are TRBV9 and TRBJ2-3; D is possibly TRBD1 (6 bases). Between the trimmed V and J ends, which lost 0 bases and 6 bases, there was a span of 17 bases. The CDR3 covers 16 residues. CDR1 and CDR2 from the germline V gene are SGDLS and YYNGEE.

The sample holds one count of this clonotype. The chain combines TRBV6-5 with TRBJ1-2; 10 nucleotides agree with TRBD1. V was pared by 1 base and J by 4 bases, with 6 bases of the junction left unmatched. The CDR3 sequence is 16 residues long. Germline V gives CDR1 MNHEY, CDR2 SVGAGI. The CDR3 sequence: CASSYLAGTGVYGYTF. In DNA, the CDR3 is TGTGCCAGCAGTTACTTGGCCGGGACAGGGGTCTATGGCTACACCTTC.

This clonotype was seen only a few times. The V gene is TRBV18, the J gene TRBJ2-2; no definite D call. The germline V and J ends were trimmed by 1 base and 6 bases, with 6 bases remaining between them. CDR1 and CDR2 from the germline V gene are KGHSH and LQKENI. CDR3 length: 13 residues. DNA for the CDR3: TGTGCCAGCTCACCACAGGGCCCCGGGGAGCTGTTTTTT. Translated: CASSPQGPGELFF.

The genes are TRBV10-3 and TRBJ2-2; 12 nucleotides match TRBD2. Per the germline V gene, CDR1 is ENHRY and CDR2 is SYGVKD. The V and J ends lost 5 bases and 7 bases, in that order; junction bases with no gene match: 8. The length of the CDR3 is 16 residues. CDR3 coding DNA: TGTGCCATCAGTCAACGACTAGCGGGGGATGGCGGGGAGCTGTTTTTT. Protein product: CAISQRLAGDGGELFF.

V usage is TRBV7-2 and J usage is TRBJ1-6; 8 positions match TRBD1. The V gene's germline CDR1 is SGHTA and CDR2 FQGNSA. The J segment lost 11 bases and the V segment lost 5 bases, leaving 8 bases of the junction unmatched. CDR3 length equals 14 residues. The CDR3 DNA is TGTGCCAGCAGCACGGACAGGGTCAATACACCCCTCCACTTT. Residues: CASSTDRVNTPLHF.

CDR3 sequence reads: CASSVRGSRSHGYTF. The CDR3 DNA sequence: TGTGCCAGCAGCGTAAGAGGGAGCCGTTCCCATGGCTACACCTTC. The rearrangement uses TRBV9 and TRBJ1-2; no clear D. Deletions cut 1 base from V and 6 bases from J, with 16 bases between. This CDR3 region has 15 residues. Germline CDR1 and CDR2: SGDLS and YYNGEE.

This clonotype was seen many times. The chain combines TRBV6-2 or TRBV6-3 with TRBJ1-5, with 9 bases aligning to TRBD1. Germline V lookup: CDR1 MNHEY, CDR2 SVGEGT. The trim removed 5 bases at V and 10 bases at J, leaving 6 bases unmatched. This CDR3 spans 13 amino acids. CDR3 nucleotide sequence: TGTGCCAGCAGTGGGGACAGGGACGGTCCCCAGCATTTT. Protein sequence: CASSGDRDGPQHF.

This clonotype was counted between two and nine times. The chain uses TRBV7-9 and TRBJ1-2; TRBD1 matches 8 bases. The length of the CDR3 is 16 residues. V was clipped by 6 bases and J by 4 bases; unmatched bases: 13. Germline V gene data show CDR1 as SEHNR and CDR2 as FQNEAQ (reference sequence). The CDR3 nucleotides are TGTGCCAGCAGTCCTCCGGTGTCAGGGGGCCGCTATGGCTACACCTTC. Protein: CASSPPVSGGRYGYTF.

The table lists this clonotype with a few counts. The chain links TRBV11-2 to TRBJ2-1, with unresolved D. Trimming stripped 1 base from V and 9 bases from J, with 7 bases between. The CDR3 spans 12 residues. Germline V CDR1 and CDR2: SGHAT, FQNNGV. The DNA for the CDR3 is TGTGCCAGCAGCTTAGGTCGGAGTGAGCAGTTCTTC. Protein: CASSLGRSEQFF.

The genes are TRBV9 and TRBJ1-3; TRBD1 matches 9 bases. Germline V gene sequence: CDR1 SGDLS, CDR2 YYNGEE. J gave up 3 bases and V 5 bases, and 6 bases lay outside the gene matches. The CDR3 length is 15 residues. CDR3 sequence: CASSGQGPFGNTIYF. CDR3 nucleotide sequence: TGTGCCAGCAGTGGACAGGGGCCCTTTGGAAACACCATATATTTT.

Only a few counts were recorded for this clonotype. The V call is TRBV5-1, the J call TRBJ2-2, with TRBD2 matching over 9 bases. CDR1 is SGHRS and CDR2 is YFSETQ in the germline V gene. With 0 bases clipped from V and 7 bases from J, the junction kept 10 bases outside the gene matches. The CDR3 covers 17 residues. The CDR3 region is CASSLEGQRGAIGELFF. The CDR3 bases are TGCGCCAGCAGCTTGGAAGGCCAGCGGGGGGCGATCGGGGAGCTGTTTTTT.

This clonotype has at least ten counts. The rearrangement joins TRBV29-1 to TRBJ2-7; D is unclear. Between the trimmed V and J ends, which lost 6 bases and 2 bases, there was a span of 8 bases. The CDR3 loop spans 11 amino acids. Germline CDR1 is SQVTM and CDR2 is ANQGSEA. The CDR3 nucleotides read TGCAGCGTGGGGAACACCTACGAGCAGTACTTC. Translation: CSVGNTYEQYF.